The rows below give T cell receptor beta chains drawn from one sample of a study of Tregs in tolerant kidney transplant recipients. The method was immunoSEQ multiplex PCR; TCRdb's version includes in-frame clones alone and lacks a portion of them. The table shows about 94,000 clones, with over 85% occurring only once. The specimen comprised CD4+ T cells from blood, sampled before the transplant. The receptors come from a human donor who received a combined kidney and bone marrow transplant. CDR3s include the opening cysteine and the closing phenylalanine or tryptophan. A D gene is named only where the DNA matches it firmly. Clone sizes are given selectively: once, few, many, or a class where the clone is expanded.

clone size	D gene	J gene	V gene	CDR3 DNA	CDR3 protein
once	NA	TRBJ2-2	TRBV28	TGTGCCAGCAGTTTATGGCAGTACACCGGGGAGCTGTTTTTT	CASSLWQYTGELFF
NA	TRBD1	TRBJ2-7	TRBV4-1	TGCGCCAGCAGCCAACAAGGGACAGGGGGCATCGACGAGCAGTACTTC	CASSQQGTGGIDEQYF
NA	NA	TRBJ1-6	TRBV18	TGTGCCAGCTCACCATTCGAGGGTGGGTCAGATCCCCTCCACTTT	CASSPFEGGSDPLHF
NA	NA	TRBJ2-7	TRBV5-1	TGCGCCAGCAGCTTGGCCCTCAGGGGAGAAGGAGAGCAGTACTTC	CASSLALRGEGEQYF
NA	NA	TRBJ2-5	TRBV7-8	TGTGCCAGCAGCTTGGGACTCCCTTGGATGGAGACCCAGTACTTC	CASSLGLPWMETQYF
NA	TRBD2	TRBJ2-7	TRBV7-2	TGTGCCAGCAGCCTTACGCGGGGGGCCGCCTACGAGCAGTACTTC	CASSLTRGAAYEQYF
NA	TRBD2	TRBJ2-1	TRBV5-4	TGTGCCAGCAGCTTGGGACTAGCGGGAGGGAATGAGCAGTTCTTC	CASSLGLAGGNEQFF
NA	TRBD2	TRBJ2-3	TRBV27	TGTGCCAGCAGTTTACGCGGGGGAGATGTGAATACGCAGTATTTT	CASSLRGGDVNTQYF
NA	NA	TRBJ2-5	TRBV7-2	TGTGCCAGCAGCTTCTATCAAGAGACCCAGTACTTC	CASSFYQETQYF
NA	NA	TRBJ1-2	TRBV11-2	TGTGCCAGCAGGACTATAAGGGAGTATGGCTACACCTTC	CASRTIREYGYTF
NA	NA	TRBJ2-7	TRBV11-3	TGTGCCAGCAGCCCGACCGGACTACCCCAGGACGAGCAGTACTTC	CASSPTGLPQDEQYF
NA	TRBD1	TRBJ1-1	TRBV5-5	TGTGCCAGCAGCTTGTCCGGACAGGGGTTGAACACTGAAGCTTTCTTT	CASSLSGQGLNTEAFF
NA	TRBD2	TRBJ2-7	TRBV19	TGTGCCAGTAGTAATCGGAAAAGCGGGAGCCGCTACGAGCAGTACTTC	CASSNRKSGSRYEQYF
NA	NA	TRBJ1-1	TRBV19	TGTGCCAGTAGTTTGGCGGGCGGGACTGAAGCTTTCTTT	CASSLAGGTEAFF
NA	NA	TRBJ1-6	TRBV30	TGTGCCTGGACTAGGCAGACTAATTCACCCCTCCACTTT	CAWTRQTNSPLHF
NA	NA	TRBJ1-4	TRBV19	TGTGCCAGTAGTAATACAGGGACCTCTAATGAAAAACTGTTTTTT	CASSNTGTSNEKLFF
once	TRBD2	TRBJ2-5	TRBV7-7	TGTGCCAGCAGCTTAGGTCTAGCGGGTGAGACCCAGTACTTC	CASSLGLAGETQYF
NA	TRBD2	TRBJ2-7	TRBV7-9	TGTGCCAGCACCGTACTCGGGACTAGCGACGACGAGCAGTACTTC	CASTVLGTSDDEQYF
NA	NA	TRBJ2-5	TRBV7-3	TGTGCCAGCAGCCGGACTTCTCAAGAGACCCAGTACTTC	CASSRTSQETQYF
NA	NA	TRBJ1-3	TRBV5-4	TGTGCCAGCAGCTTGGCCGGTCACTCTGGAAACACCATATATTTT	CASSLAGHSGNTIYF
NA	TRBD1	TRBJ1-3	TRBV7-8	TGTGCCAGCAGCCTTCCGGGACAGACACAGAGAAACACCATATATTTT	CASSLPGQTQRNTIYF
few	TRBD1	TRBJ2-5	TRBV14	TGTGCCAGCAGCCGAGGACAGGGAGAGACCCAGTACTTC	CASSRGQGETQYF
NA	NA	TRBJ2-5	TRBV7-9	TGTGCCAGCAGCTTAGTACTAGCAGAAGAGACCCAGTACTTC	CASSLVLAEETQYF
NA	NA	TRBJ2-7	TRBV7-2	TGTGCCAGCAGCCGGGGTTTGTTGAGGGAGCAGTACTTC	CASSRGLLREQYF
NA	NA	TRBJ2-6	TRBV30	TGTGCCTGGACCGTTGCTGGGGCCAACGTCCTGACTTTC	CAWTVAGANVLTF
NA	NA	TRBJ2-7	TRBV4-1	TGCGCCAGCAGCCAAGGTATAACAGGGATGCACGAGCAGTACTTC	CASSQGITGMHEQYF
NA	TRBD1	TRBJ1-1	TRBV19	TGTGCCACTAAGGACAGGGGGGGGGTTAGGACTGAAGCTTTCTTT	CATKDRGGVRTEAFF
NA	TRBD2	TRBJ2-3	TRBV11-3	TGTGCCAGCAGCTTAGCCAGCGGGAGGGGAGATACGCAGTATTTT	CASSLASGRGDTQYF
NA	TRBD1	TRBJ1-5	TRBV18	TGTGCCAGCTCACGATTGACAGGGATCGATCAGCCCCAGCATTTT	CASSRLTGIDQPQHF
NA	TRBD1	TRBJ2-3	TRBV6-1	TGTGCCAGCAGTGGAGGGACAGACACAGATACGCAGTATTTT	CASSGGTDTDTQYF
NA	TRBD1	TRBJ1-1	TRBV7-3	TGTGCCAGCAGCTTACGGACAGGGGGCACTGAAGCTTTCTTT	CASSLRTGGTEAFF
NA	NA	TRBJ2-3	TRBV4-2	TGTGCCAGCAGCCAATGGCTAGCCGGGGCAGATACGCAGTATTTT	CASSQWLAGADTQYF
NA	NA	TRBJ2-7	TRBV4-1	TGCGCCAGCAGCCAAGATGATACACCCTACGAGCAGTACTTC	CASSQDDTPYEQYF
NA	TRBD2	TRBJ2-3	TRBV10-2	TGCGCCAGCAGTGCGACTAGCGGGAGCACAGATACGCAGTATTTT	CASSATSGSTDTQYF
NA	NA	TRBJ1-4	TRBV30	TGTGCCTGGAGTGTGTTACAGGGTGGCGAAAAACTGTTTTTT	CAWSVLQGGEKLFF
NA	NA	TRBJ2-2	TRBV7-9	TGTGCCAGCAGCTTAGATTCGGCAGGTTATTCGAACACCGGGGAGCTGTTTTTT	CASSLDSAGYSNTGELFF
NA	TRBD2	TRBJ2-2	TRBV5-4	TGTGCCAGCAGCTTGAGAACTAGCGGGAACACCGGGGAGCTGTTTTTT	CASSLRTSGNTGELFF
once	NA	TRBJ2-3	TRBV9	TGTGCCAGCAGCGTAGGGGATGTAGGGGTAACGCAGTATTTT	CASSVGDVGVTQYF
NA	NA	TRBJ2-6	TRBV19	TGTGCCAGTAGTATACCCTCTAGGGGCTCTGGGGCCAACGTCCTGACTTTC	CASSIPSRGSGANVLTF
NA	NA	TRBJ2-6	TRBV5-6	TGTGCCAGCAGCTGGGGGGTAGGGGCCAACGTCCTGACTTTC	CASSWGVGANVLTF
NA	NA	TRBJ1-6	TRBV30	TGTGCCTGGAAGGACAGTTCGAATTCACCCCTCCACTTT	CAWKDSSNSPLHF
NA	NA	TRBJ2-3	TRBV7-5	TGTGTCAGAAGCCGGACAGGGCATCCGAACCGTTGGGGCACAGATACGCAGTATTTT	CVRSRTGHPNRWGTDTQYF
NA	NA	TRBJ2-5	TRBV2	TGTGCCAGCAGTGAAATTGGGGCAGTTCAAGAGACCCAGTACTTC	CASSEIGAVQETQYF
NA	NA	TRBJ2-1	TRBV6-4	TGTGCCAGCAGATACGAGCCTCCCCTATACTCCTACAATGAGCAGTTCTTC	CASRYEPPLYSYNEQFF
NA	NA	TRBJ1-2	TRBV7-9	TGTGCCAGCAGTATTTGGAGCGGGGCGCGAAACTATGGCTACACCTTC	CASSIWSGARNYGYTF
NA	TRBD2	TRBJ2-1	TRBV10-2	TGCGCCAGCAGTTTACTAGCGGGAGGGAGTAATGAGCAGTTCTTC	CASSLLAGGSNEQFF